This passage covers 24 T cell receptor beta chains from one sample sequenced in a study of blood T cell repertoires in COVID-19. The protocol was immunoSEQ multiplex PCR, while the TCRdb copy is restricted to in-frame clones and leaves out a portion. This sample has around 250,000 clones, with approximately 86% found just once. Sequencing was carried out using PBMCs or T cells enriched from blood (not recorded which). The receptor source for this set is a woman aged 45-59 years who had recovered from COVID-19.

This chain links TRBV27 with TRBJ1-6, with 8 positions matching TRBD1. From germline, CDR1 is MNHEY and CDR2 SMNVEV (reference sequence). With V trimmed by 3 bases and J by 1 base, 11 bases remained unmatched. The CDR3 has 19 amino acids. The CDR3 protein is CASSLDRVEKRSYNSPLHF. The CDR3 DNA is TGTGCCAGCAGTTTGGACAGGGTAGAAAAGAGGTCCTATAATTCACCCCTCCACTTT.

This clone was seen once. This sequence joins TRBV2 and TRBJ1-4, with 7 nucleotides matching TRBD1. With V trimmed by 6 bases and J by 8 bases, 6 bases remained unmatched. This CDR3 is 13 amino acids long. Germline V gene sequence: CDR1 SNHLY, CDR2 FYNNEI. The CDR3 reads CASRQGTEEKLFF. CDR3 DNA: TGTGCCAGCAGACAGGGGACGGAGGAAAAACTGTTTTTT.

The rearrangement links TRBV30 to TRBJ2-7; 12 bases are a match to TRBD2. Unmatched junction bases numbered 9, after V lost 3 bases and J lost 3 bases. This CDR3 has 16 amino acids. CDR1 is GTSNPN, CDR2 SVGIG, per germline (reference sequence). DNA of the CDR3: TGTGCCTGGAGCAGTCCCTGGACTAGCGGGAACTACGAGCAGTACTTC. This codes for CAWSSPWTSGNYEQYF.

The CDR3: CASSRTGKTAEQYF. CDR3 in DNA: TGTGCCAGCAGCCGGACAGGGAAAACGGCCGAGCAGTACTTC. The V and J genes are TRBV6-2 or TRBV6-3 and TRBJ2-7; 8 positions match TRBD1. The CDR3 totals 14 residues. The V and J ends lost 6 bases and 6 bases, in that order; junction bases with no gene match: 10. Germline CDR1 reads MNHEY; CDR2 reads SVGEGT.

The gene calls are TRBV7-9 and TRBJ1-2; tentative D call: TRBD1 (6 bases). CDR1 and CDR2 from the germline V gene are SEHNR and FQNEAQ (reference sequence). The CDR3 loop spans 13 amino acids. V lost 4 bases, J lost 2 bases, and 8 bases lay in between. Here the CDR3 DNA reads TGTGCCAGCAGCTATCAGGGGAACTATGGCTACACCTTC. Residues: CASSYQGNYGYTF.

The chain links TRBV24-1 to TRBJ1-2; weak D call: TRBD1 (5 bases). There are 12 residues in the CDR3. The germline V gene encodes CDR1 KGHDR and CDR2 SFDVKD. The V end lost 3 bases, the J end lost 7 bases, and 8 bases lay between the germline ends. CDR3 loop: CATSDHRSGYTF. Written as DNA, the CDR3 is TGTGCCACCAGTGATCACAGGTCTGGCTACACCTTC.

The V and J genes are TRBV5-5 and TRBJ2-5; D is possibly TRBD2 (6 bases). Germline-derived CDR1 and CDR2 are SGHKS and YYEKEE (reference sequence). V lost 0 bases and J 9 bases, leaving 12 bases between the germline ends. The CDR3 extends over 13 amino acids. For the CDR3, the DNA is TGTGCCAGCAGCTTGGGGTGGGGGGAGGCCCAGTACTTC. Its translation is CASSLGWGEAQYF.

The CDR3 loop is CASRPSGPAGQQFF. The CDR3 nucleotides read TGTGCCAGCAGACCCTCCGGCCCAGCGGGCCAGCAGTTCTTC. The chain uses TRBV6-5 and TRBJ2-1, with D tentatively TRBD2 (6 bases). Trimming removed 6 bases at V and 11 bases at J, with 20 bases between. Germline values: CDR1 MNHEY, CDR2 SVGAGI. The CDR3 contains 14 residues.

V is TRBV7-3 and J is TRBJ2-1; D possibly corresponds to TRBD2 (6 bases). The CDR3 consists of 12 residues. CDR1 is SGHTA and CDR2 is FQGTGA in the germline V gene. V was shortened by 0 bases and J by 12 bases, with 9 bases between the two germline ends. The CDR3 bases are TGTGCCAGCAGCTTAACGGGGGGTCGGCAGTTCTTC. Translating it yields CASSLTGGRQFF.

This clone has a handful of counts. J is TRBJ1-5 and V is TRBV28, with D maybe TRBD1 (5 bases). Germline CDR1 and CDR2: MDHEN and SYDVKM. The CDR3 is 12 amino acids. The ends were cut back, 7 bases at V and 9 bases at J, with 13 bases in the middle. The CDR3 DNA is TGTGCCAGCACCCTTCCTAGGGGGCCCCAGCATTTT. Amino acid sequence: CASTLPRGPQHF.

The J gene is TRBJ2-1, the V gene TRBV5-3; the match to TRBD2 covers 10 bases. TRBV5-3 is an ORF; its function is uncertain. This CDR3 is 16 amino acids long. Trimming cost V 4 bases and J 2 bases; bases outside gene matches: 6. DNA for the CDR3: TGTGCCAGAAGCCCTTCCCTAGCGGGAGCCTACAATGAGCAGTTCTTC. Amino acid sequence: CARSPSLAGAYNEQFF.

The chain couples TRBV5-1 to TRBJ2-7; TRBD1 might be the D (6 bases). With 3 bases removed from V and 3 bases from J, the gap between germline ends came to 13 bases. Per germline, CDR1 SGHRS and CDR2 YFSETQ. CDR3 length equals 14 residues. CDR3 nucleotides: TGCGCCAGCAGCTGGGGGCGCCAGGTCTACGAGCAGTACTTC. Protein product: CASSWGRQVYEQYF.

The J gene is TRBJ1-1, the V gene TRBV18, with a possible D match to TRBD1 (6 bases). Germline values: CDR1 KGHSH, CDR2 LQKENI. Trimming pared 5 bases from V and 3 bases from J, leaving 10 bases between. The CDR3 loop spans 13 amino acids. CDR3 sequence (DNA): TGTGCCAGCTCAGCTCACAGGGACACTGAAGCTTTCTTT. It encodes CASSAHRDTEAFF. Full variable domain (remainder filled in from reference TRBV18 and TRBJ1-1): NAGVMQNPRHLVRRRGQEARLRCSPMKGHSHVYWYRQLPEEGLKFMVYLQKENIIDESGMPKERFSAEFPKEGPSILRIQQVVRGDSAAYFCASSAHRDTEAFFGQGTRLTVV.

The V gene is TRBV18, the J gene TRBJ2-1, with 8 bases aligning to TRBD2. The junction had 10 bases not matched to a gene; V was cut back by 6 bases and J by 3 bases. Germline V gene lookup returns CDR1 KGHSH and CDR2 LQKENI. CDR3 length: 16 amino acids. CDR3 residues: CASSPRAGEGYNEQFF. CDR3 DNA sequence: TGTGCCAGCTCTCCCCGAGCGGGAGAAGGCTACAATGAGCAGTTCTTC.

In this sample, this clone turned up once. The rearrangement joins TRBV2 to TRBJ2-2; D might be TRBD2 (5 bases). Deletions cut 1 base from V and 4 bases from J, with 7 bases between. The CDR3 extends over 14 amino acids. Germline-derived CDR1 and CDR2 are SNHLY and FYNNEI. This CDR3 is CASSEGTFTGELFF. CDR3 sequence (DNA): TGTGCCAGCAGTGAAGGGACTTTCACCGGGGAGCTGTTTTTT.

The chain recombines TRBV9 with TRBJ2-7; 10 positions agree with TRBD1. The ends lost 3 bases at V and 9 bases at J; junction bases unmatched: 9. The CDR3 is made up of 14 amino acids. Per germline, CDR1 SGDLS and CDR2 YYNGEE. CDR3 in DNA: TGTGCCAGCAGCGAGGGACAGGGGAGTTTTAGGCAGTACTTC. It encodes CASSEGQGSFRQYF.

The V gene is TRBV27, the J gene TRBJ2-2; 7 bases fit TRBD2. The CDR3 extends over 15 amino acids. V dropped 4 bases and J dropped 1; count of bases not matched to a gene: 3. In germline, CDR1 is MNHEY, CDR2 SMNVEV (reference sequence). The CDR3, as DNA: TGTGCCAGCAGTTGGGGAGGGCGGAACACCGGGGAGCTGTTTTTT. Residues: CASSWGGRNTGELFF.

The chain combines TRBV11-2 with TRBJ2-5, with D perhaps matching TRBD1 (6 bases). V was clipped by 2 bases and J by 2 bases, with 12 bases between them. Germline V gene sequence: CDR1 SGHAT, CDR2 FQNNGV. The CDR3 is 15 residues long. DNA for the CDR3: TGTGCCAGCAGCTTATACGGGACACAACAAGAGACCCAGTACTTC. Encoded protein: CASSLYGTQQETQYF.

The chain carries TRBV3-1 (or the pseudogene TRBV3-2) and TRBJ1-4, with D possibly TRBD1 on 5 matching bases. The ends were cut back, 1 base at V and 4 bases at J, with 16 bases in the middle. The germline gives CDR1 LGHDT, CDR2 YNNKEL (reference sequence). The CDR3 sequence is 17 residues long. CDR3 bases: TGTGCCAGCAGCCAAGCAACCCAGACAGACAGTAATGAAAAACTGTTTTTT. Its translation: CASSQATQTDSNEKLFF.

The V and J genes are TRBV4-3 and TRBJ2-3, with D tentatively TRBD1 (6 bases). V was pared by 1 base and J by 5 bases, with 19 bases between. The CDR3 length is 17 residues. Germline values: CDR1 LGHNA, CDR2 YSLEER. CDR3 sequence reads: CASSQAGVGEGGDTQYF. CDR3 DNA sequence: TGCGCCAGCAGCCAAGCTGGTGTCGGCGAAGGGGGAGATACGCAGTATTTT.

The chain has TRBV28 and TRBJ1-1; 10 nucleotides match TRBD1. Germline V gene data show CDR1 as MDHEN and CDR2 as SYDVKM. CDR3 length equals 14 residues. The J segment lost 4 bases and the V segment lost 7 bases, leaving 6 bases of the junction unmatched. The CDR3 protein is CASTRTGGSTEAFF. The CDR3 nucleotides are TGTGCCAGCACACGGACAGGGGGGAGCACTGAAGCTTTCTTT.

This clone has more than one count but fewer than ten. The gene calls are TRBV12-5 and TRBJ1-2; possible D gene TRBD1, 6 bases. Per the germline V gene, CDR1 is LGHNT and CDR2 is FRNRAP. The CDR3 runs to 13 residues. V was pared by 6 bases and J by 5 bases, with 13 bases between. In nucleotides, the CDR3 is TGTGCTAGTGGCCTAGGGGGACCTTATGGCTACACCTTC. This translates into CASGLGGPYGYTF. The entire variable domain, with the rest obtained from reference TRBV12-5 and TRBJ1-2, is as follows: DARVTQTPRHKVTEMGQEVTMRCQPILGHNTVFWYRQTMMQGLELLAYFRNRAPLDDSGMPKDRFSAEMPDATLATLKIQPSEPRDSAVYFCASGLGGPYGYTFGSGTRLTVV.

The chain joins TRBV5-1 to TRBJ2-1; 9 bases are shared with TRBD2. V shed 1 base, J shed 8 bases, and the junction held 7 bases outside the gene matches. This CDR3 is built from 15 residues. Germline assignment: CDR1 SGHRS and CDR2 YFSETQ. The CDR3 here is CASSLLREGGDEQFF. In DNA form, the CDR3 reads TGCGCCAGCAGCTTGTTGCGGGAGGGCGGCGATGAGCAGTTCTTC.

The chain employs TRBV7-6 and TRBJ2-5, with 9 bases aligning to TRBD1. V shed 6 bases, J shed 5 bases, and the junction held 16 bases outside the gene matches. Looked up from germline, CDR1 is SGHVS and CDR2 is FNYEAQ. This CDR3 has 17 residues. In DNA, the CDR3 is TGTGCCAGCAGACCGTTCCGGGGACAGGGTGGACGGGAGACCCAGTACTTC. It codes for CASRPFRGQGGRETQYF.